The 19 T cell receptor beta chains below come from one sample, sequenced in a study of regulatory T cells in long-lasting Graves disease. Time point of the sample: newly diagnosed GD, antithyroid drugs for less than 3 months. There was RNA extracted from PBMCs, and the TCR library was made from it. For TCR beta, libraries came from iRepertoire HTBI primers and Arm-PCR of CDR3 regions. TCRdb reprocessed the multiplex PCR reads via MiXCR and lists one record per CDR3 protein. The profile shows over 500,000 distinct CDR3 sequences, 15% to 20% of them singletons. The sample also formed part of further work on T cells in Graves' hyperthyroidism and ophthalmopathy.

Sample: peripheral blood mononuclear cells (PBMCs), taken at new diagnosis, from a patient treated with antithyroid drugs. The receptor source for this set is a man between 18 and 35 years old with Graves disease.

This clonotype was recorded many times. The CDR3 loop is CARIREETLYEQYF. CDR3 nucleotides: TGTGCCAGAATCAGGGAGGAGACGCTCTACGAGCAGTACTTC. The V and J genes are TRBV27 and TRBJ2-7; maybe TRBD2 (6 bases). Trimming removed 9 bases at V and 3 bases at J, with 18 bases between. The CDR3 is 14 residues long. Germline loops: CDR1 MNHEY, CDR2 SMNVEV (reference sequence).

J is TRBJ2-1 and V is TRBV7-9; TRBD2 matches 10 bases. The trim removed 5 bases at V and 10 bases at J, leaving 17 bases unmatched. Germline assignment: CDR1 SEHNR and CDR2 FQNEAQ (reference sequence). This CDR3 is 17 amino acids long. DNA for the CDR3: TGTGCCAGCAGCGCCCGTGGGCTAGCGGGAGCCCGACGCGAGCAGTTCTTC. It translates to CASSARGLAGARREQFF.

A few counts support this clonotype. The chain uses TRBV7-9 and TRBJ1-2; D call uncertain. Germline lookup yields CDR1 SEHNR and CDR2 FQNEAQ (reference sequence). Trimming took off 4 bases at V and 4 bases at J, with 13 bases between the two ends. The length of the CDR3 is 14 residues. CDR3 region: CASSSGGRIYGYTF. In DNA form, the CDR3 reads TGTGCCAGCAGCTCCGGCGGTCGAATCTATGGCTACACCTTC.

At least ten counts were recorded for this clonotype. The chain recombines TRBV20-1 with TRBJ2-1; TRBD2 matches 13 bases. This CDR3 is built from 18 residues. The V segment lost 8 bases and the J segment 0 bases; nucleotides outside the gene matches: 13. Looked up from germline, CDR1 is DFQATT and CDR2 is SNEGSKA (reference sequence). The DNA for the CDR3 is TGCAGTACATACTCGGGACTAGCGGGGCGGAGCTCCTACAATGAGCAGTTCTTC. Translating gives CSTYSGLAGRSSYNEQFF.

V is TRBV7-9 and J is TRBJ2-3; D not certain. CDR3 length: 15 residues. The ends were cut back, 5 bases at V and 2 bases at J, with 14 bases in the middle. Per the germline V gene, CDR1 is SEHNR and CDR2 is FQNEAQ (reference sequence). The CDR3 spells CASSPSRRPTDTQYF. CDR3 sequence (DNA): TGTGCCAGCAGCCCCTCTCGGAGACCCACAGATACGCAGTATTTT.

This clonotype was counted many times. The V call is TRBV18, the J call TRBJ2-5; maybe TRBD2 (6 bases). V was pared by 3 bases and J by 4 bases, with 15 bases between. The CDR3 spans 15 residues. CDR1 KGHSH and CDR2 LQKENI come from the germline V gene. CDR3 sequence reads: CASSPELARVETQYF. In DNA, the CDR3 is TGTGCCAGCTCACCGGAACTAGCTCGAGTAGAGACCCAGTACTTC.

The J gene is TRBJ2-7, the V gene TRBV29-1, with a tentative D call TRBD2 (5 bases). Trimming shortened V by 3 bases and J by 3 bases, and 9 bases separated the two germline ends. Looked up from germline, CDR1 is SQVTM and CDR2 is ANQGSEA. This CDR3 contains 12 residues. The CDR3 loop reads CSVESSSYEQYF. Here the CDR3 DNA reads TGCAGCGTTGAGTCTAGCAGCTACGAGCAGTACTTC.

Remarks on this clonotype: Just one base apart from a much larger clone, this may be a read error. V usage is TRBV11-2 and J usage is TRBJ1-5, with unresolved D. Per germline, CDR1 SGHAT and CDR2 FQNNGV. Trimming pared 7 bases from V and 2 bases from J, leaving 21 bases between. This CDR3 comprises 17 residues. This CDR3 is CASTPSASGFGNQPQHF. The CDR3 region has the DNA TGTGCCAGCACCCCCTCAGCCTCGGGATTCGGCAATCAGCCCCAGCATTTT. The whole variable domain, remainder taken from reference TRBV11-2 and TRBJ1-5, is EAGVAQSPRYKIIEKRQSVAFWCNPISGHATLYWYQQILGQGPKLLIQFQNNGVVDDSQLPKDRFSAERLKGVDSTLKIQPAKLEDSAVYLCASTPSASGFGNQPQHFGDGTRLSIL.

This rearrangement joins TRBV3-1 to TRBJ1-5; no reliable D call. CDR1 and CDR2 (germline): LGHDT, YNNKEL (reference sequence). The V end was cut by 2 bases, the J end by 4 bases, with 6 bases between. CDR3 length: 13 amino acids. This chain's CDR3 is CASSQQLNQPQHF. The CDR3 nucleotides read TGTGCCAGCAGCCAACAGCTGAATCAGCCCCAGCATTTT.

This clonotype has a count of ten or more. The chain has TRBV7-2 and TRBJ2-7; TRBD2 is a possible D gene (5 bases). Trimming removed 4 bases at V and 3 bases at J, with 19 bases between. The CDR3 spans 16 residues. Germline assignment: CDR1 SGHTA and CDR2 FQGNSA. The CDR3: CASSSDARTGIYEQYF. Here the CDR3 DNA reads TGTGCCAGCAGCTCCGACGCTAGGACGGGAATCTACGAGCAGTACTTC.

This clonotype was seen more than once but under ten times. CDR3: CSATLGTPPDTQYF. CDR3 DNA sequence: TGCAGTGCGACGCTAGGGACACCGCCAGATACGCAGTATTTT. The gene calls are TRBV20-1 and TRBJ2-3, with a weak D call TRBD1 (6 bases). This CDR3 has 14 amino acids. Deletions cut 6 bases from V and 4 bases from J, with 17 bases between. CDR1 and CDR2 from the germline V gene are DFQATT and SNEGSKA (reference sequence).

Concerning this clonotype itself: One end of the junction does not line up with germline, which may come from a read error. The genes are TRBV28 and TRBJ1-2, with D uncertain. CDR1 is MDHEN, CDR2 SYDVKM, per germline. The CDR3 loop spans 13 amino acids. The CDR3 protein is CTSSQTTAGGYTF. CDR3 nucleotide sequence: TGTACCAGCAGTCAAACCACGGCGGGAGGCTACACCTTC.

This clonotype was seen only a few times. The junction does not match germline at one end; this may be a read error. The V call is TRBV7-7, the J call TRBJ1-5; D is ambiguous. The CDR3 consists of 18 residues. CDR1 is SSHAT, CDR2 FNYEAQ, per germline (reference sequence). The CDR3 region has the DNA TGTGCTAGCAGCCCCAACCCGGGGAAGGACCACTGCAATCAGCCCCAGCATTTT. Its translation is CASSPNPGKDHCNQPQHF.

This clonotype has only a few counts. The chain has TRBV5-5 and TRBJ2-5; maybe TRBD1 (6 bases). The CDR3 has 15 amino acids. The germline V and J ends were trimmed by 2 bases and 5 bases, with 16 bases remaining between them. The germline V gene encodes CDR1 SGHKS and CDR2 YYEKEE (reference sequence). The CDR3, as DNA: TGTGCCAGCAGCTTTCCTGCAGGGGAAGGGGAGACCCAGTACTTC. Protein: CASSFPAGEGETQYF.

This clonotype showed up just a few times. The chain recombines TRBV7-9 with TRBJ2-2; 8 positions match TRBD1. Losses at the gene ends were 5 bases for V and 7 bases for J; bases not matched to a gene: 6. The V gene's germline CDR1 is SEHNR and CDR2 FQNEAQ (reference sequence). The length of the CDR3 is 14 residues. CDR3 sequence: CASSIGTGDGELFF. The CDR3 DNA reads as TGTGCCAGCAGCATCGGGACAGGAGACGGGGAGCTGTTTTTT.

With respect to this clonotype: A much larger clone differs from this one at a single base, so this may be a read error. CDR3 nucleotide sequence: TGTGCCAACAAAGGGATTACCCGTGAAGAGACCCAGTACTTC. Translation gives CANKGITREETQYF. The rearrangement links TRBV28 to TRBJ2-5; D call uncertain. Trimming shortened V by 10 bases and J by 3 bases, and 18 bases separated the two germline ends. CDR3 length: 14 amino acids. CDR1 and CDR2 from the germline V gene are MDHEN and SYDVKM.

This clonotype has at least ten counts. The chain is built from TRBV7-9 and TRBJ2-7; D is unclear. Trimming took off 5 bases at V and 3 bases at J, with 11 bases between the two ends. Germline CDR1 SEHNR, CDR2 FQNEAQ (reference sequence). This CDR3 is built from 13 residues. Here the CDR3 DNA reads TGTGCCAGCAGCGCCACTTCGGGCTACGAGCAGTACTTC. Protein sequence: CASSATSGYEQYF.

V usage is TRBV27 and J usage is TRBJ2-3; 12 bases fit TRBD2. The V segment lost 7 bases and the J segment 4 bases; nucleotides outside the gene matches: 6. Germline assignment: CDR1 MNHEY and CDR2 SMNVEV (reference sequence). The CDR3 has 15 residues. The CDR3 region has the DNA TGTGCCAGCACCAGACTAGCGGGAGTTTCAGATACGCAGTATTTT. Encoded protein: CASTRLAGVSDTQYF.

This clonotype was observed a few times. A single base separates this from a much larger clone, so it may be a read error. This rearrangement joins TRBV11-2 to TRBJ2-1; possibly TRBD1 for D (5 bases). The CDR3 runs 13 residues. Trimming took off 5 bases at V and 12 bases at J, with 17 bases between the two ends. CDR1 SGHAT and CDR2 FQNNGV come from the germline V gene. The CDR3 DNA reads TGTGCCAGCAGCCCCGGGTCAGGGCTCGGGCAGTTCTTC. It codes for CASSPGSGLGQFF. The full variable domain, in which reference TRBV11-2 and TRBJ2-1 provide the parts outside the CDR3, is EAGVAQSPRYKIIEKRQSVAFWCNPISGHATLYWYQQILGQGPKLLIQFQNNGVVDDSQLPKDRFSAERLKGVDSTLKIQPAKLEDSAVYLCASSPGSGLGQFFGPGTRLTVL.